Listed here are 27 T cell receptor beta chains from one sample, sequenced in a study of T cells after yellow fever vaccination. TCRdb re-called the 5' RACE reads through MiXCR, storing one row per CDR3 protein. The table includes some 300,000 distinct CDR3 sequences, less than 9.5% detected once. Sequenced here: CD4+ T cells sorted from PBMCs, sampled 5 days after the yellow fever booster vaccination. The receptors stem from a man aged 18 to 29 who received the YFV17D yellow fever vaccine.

DNA of the CDR3: TGTGCCAGCAGCCTGCTAAGACTAGCGGGGGACACCGGGGAGCTGTTTTTT. It yields the protein CASSLLRLAGDTGELFF. The chain joins TRBV3-1 to TRBJ2-2, with 12 nucleotides matching TRBD2. This CDR3 is 17 amino acids long. Trimming removed 4 bases from V and 3 bases from J; junction bases left unmatched: 6. The germline CDR1 and CDR2 sequences are LGHDT and YNNKEL (reference sequence).

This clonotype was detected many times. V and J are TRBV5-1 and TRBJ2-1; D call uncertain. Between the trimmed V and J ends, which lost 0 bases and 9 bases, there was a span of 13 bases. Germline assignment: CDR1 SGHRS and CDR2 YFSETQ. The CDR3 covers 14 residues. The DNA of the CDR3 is TGCGCCAGCAGCTTGGATTCTGGCAGGCGTGAGCAGTTCTTC. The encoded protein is CASSLDSGRREQFF.

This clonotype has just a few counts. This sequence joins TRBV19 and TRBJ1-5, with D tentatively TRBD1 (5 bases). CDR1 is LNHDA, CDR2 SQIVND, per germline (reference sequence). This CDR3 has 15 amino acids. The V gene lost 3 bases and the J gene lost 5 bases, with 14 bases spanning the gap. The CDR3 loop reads CASSIHATGDQPQHF. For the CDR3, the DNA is TGTGCCAGTAGTATTCACGCCACAGGAGATCAGCCCCAGCATTTT.

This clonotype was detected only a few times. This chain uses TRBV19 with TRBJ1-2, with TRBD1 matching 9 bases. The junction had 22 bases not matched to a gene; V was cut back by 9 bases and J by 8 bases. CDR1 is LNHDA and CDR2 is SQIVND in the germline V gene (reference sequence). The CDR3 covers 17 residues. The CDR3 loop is CASQSLLDRGKSGGYTF. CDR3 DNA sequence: TGTGCCAGCCAGAGCCTTCTTGACAGGGGGAAATCGGGCGGCTACACCTTC.

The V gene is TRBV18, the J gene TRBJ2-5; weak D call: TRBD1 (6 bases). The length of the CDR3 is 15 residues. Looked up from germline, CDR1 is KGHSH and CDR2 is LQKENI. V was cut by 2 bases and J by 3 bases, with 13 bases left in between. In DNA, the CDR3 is TGTGCCAGCTCACCAAGACCAGGACAGAAAGAGACCCAGTACTTC. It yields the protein CASSPRPGQKETQYF.

The CDR3 DNA sequence: TGTGCCAGCGGGGGATATCAGGCTGAGCAGTTCTTC. Its translation: CASGGYQAEQFF. The chain combines TRBV6-5 with TRBJ2-1; the D call may be TRBD1 or TRBD2 (5 bases each). Germline-derived CDR1 and CDR2 are MNHEY and SVGAGI. Trimming cost V 8 bases and J 9 bases, with 14 bases left between them. The CDR3 spans 12 residues.

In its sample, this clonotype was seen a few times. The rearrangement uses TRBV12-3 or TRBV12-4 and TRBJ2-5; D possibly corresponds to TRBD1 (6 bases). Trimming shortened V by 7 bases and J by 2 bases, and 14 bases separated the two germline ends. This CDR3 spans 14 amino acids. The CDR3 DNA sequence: TGTGCCAGCAATAAACAGGGTCGTCAAGAGACCCAGTACTTC. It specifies CASNKQGRQETQYF.

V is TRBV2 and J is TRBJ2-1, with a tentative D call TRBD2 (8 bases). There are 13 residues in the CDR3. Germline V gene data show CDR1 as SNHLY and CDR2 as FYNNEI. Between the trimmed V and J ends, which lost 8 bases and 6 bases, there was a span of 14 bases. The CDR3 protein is CASREGAINEQFF. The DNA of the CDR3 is TGTGCCAGCCGGGAGGGGGCAATCAATGAGCAGTTCTTC.

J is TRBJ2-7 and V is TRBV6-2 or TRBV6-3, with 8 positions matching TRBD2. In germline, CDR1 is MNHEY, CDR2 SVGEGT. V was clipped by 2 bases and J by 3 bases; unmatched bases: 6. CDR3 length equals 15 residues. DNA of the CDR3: TGTGCCAGCAGTTACCAACCGAGCGGGGGCTACGAGCAGTACGTC. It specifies CASSYQPSGGYEQYV.

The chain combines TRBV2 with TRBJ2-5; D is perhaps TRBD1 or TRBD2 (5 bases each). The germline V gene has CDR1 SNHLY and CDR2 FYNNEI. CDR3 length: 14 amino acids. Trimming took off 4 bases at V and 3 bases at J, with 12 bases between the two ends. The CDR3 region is CASSVAGTEETQYF. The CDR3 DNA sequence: TGTGCCAGCAGTGTGGCAGGGACGGAAGAGACCCAGTACTTC.

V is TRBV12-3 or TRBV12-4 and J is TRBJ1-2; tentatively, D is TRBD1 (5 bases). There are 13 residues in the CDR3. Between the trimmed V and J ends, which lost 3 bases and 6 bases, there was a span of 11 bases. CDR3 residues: CASSFAGLDGYTF. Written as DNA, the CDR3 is TGTGCCAGCAGTTTCGCGGGGCTCGATGGCTACACCTTC.

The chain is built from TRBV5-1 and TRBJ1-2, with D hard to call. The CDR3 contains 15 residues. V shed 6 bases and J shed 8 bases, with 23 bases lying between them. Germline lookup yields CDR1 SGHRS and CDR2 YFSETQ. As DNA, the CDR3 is TGCGCCAGCAATGGAGGAGGCCCCGGCGTGGACGGCTACACCTTC. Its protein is CASNGGGPGVDGYTF.

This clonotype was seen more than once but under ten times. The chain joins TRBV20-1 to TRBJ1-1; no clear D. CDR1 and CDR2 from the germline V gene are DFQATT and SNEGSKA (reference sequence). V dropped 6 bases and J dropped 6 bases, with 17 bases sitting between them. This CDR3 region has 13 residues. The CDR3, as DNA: TGCAGTGCCAAGCTTGGGGAGCGGTCTGAAGCTTTCTTT. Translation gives CSAKLGERSEAFF.

This CDR3 is CASSLVVDTDTQYF. Written as DNA, the CDR3 is TGCGCCAGCAGCTTGGTGGTAGACACAGATACGCAGTATTTT. This chain links TRBV5-1 with TRBJ2-3; D call uncertain. CDR3 length: 14 residues. The V end lost 0 bases, the J end lost 2 bases, and 7 bases lay between the germline ends. The germline gives CDR1 SGHRS, CDR2 YFSETQ.

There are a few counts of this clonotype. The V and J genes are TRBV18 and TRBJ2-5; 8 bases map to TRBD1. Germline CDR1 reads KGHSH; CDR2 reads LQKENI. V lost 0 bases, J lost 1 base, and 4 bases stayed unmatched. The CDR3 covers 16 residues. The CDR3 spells CASSPPGTGGQETQYF. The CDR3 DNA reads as TGTGCCAGCTCACCACCGGGGACAGGAGGCCAAGAGACCCAGTACTTC. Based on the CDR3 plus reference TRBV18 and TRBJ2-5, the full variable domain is NAGVMQNPRHLVRRRGQEARLRCSPMKGHSHVYWYRQLPEEGLKFMVYLQKENIIDESGMPKERFSAEFPKEGPSILRIQQVVRGDSAAYFCASSPPGTGGQETQYFGPGTRLLVL.

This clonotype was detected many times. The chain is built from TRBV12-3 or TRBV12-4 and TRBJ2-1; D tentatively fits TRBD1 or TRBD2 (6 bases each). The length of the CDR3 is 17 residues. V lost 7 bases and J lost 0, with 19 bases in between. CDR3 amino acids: CASTDGGGLSSYNEQFF. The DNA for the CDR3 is TGTGCCAGCACCGACGGGGGCGGGTTGAGCTCCTACAATGAGCAGTTCTTC.

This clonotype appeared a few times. In DNA form, the CDR3 reads TGTGCCAGTACAGCAGGGCCCCACGCCGCTTATGGCTACACCTTC. Translating it yields CASTAGPHAAYGYTF. The J gene is TRBJ1-2, the V gene TRBV19; D is possibly TRBD1 (5 bases). Trimming stripped 7 bases from V and 5 bases from J, with 20 bases between. The length of the CDR3 is 15 residues. The V gene's germline CDR1 is LNHDA and CDR2 SQIVND (reference sequence).

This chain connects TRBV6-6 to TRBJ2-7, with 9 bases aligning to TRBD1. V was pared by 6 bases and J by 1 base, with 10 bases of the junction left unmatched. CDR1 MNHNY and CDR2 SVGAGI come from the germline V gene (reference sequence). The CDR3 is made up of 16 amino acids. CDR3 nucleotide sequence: TGTGCCAGCAGCGGACCCGGGACAGGGAGGTCCTACGAGCAGTACGTC. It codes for CASSGPGTGRSYEQYV.

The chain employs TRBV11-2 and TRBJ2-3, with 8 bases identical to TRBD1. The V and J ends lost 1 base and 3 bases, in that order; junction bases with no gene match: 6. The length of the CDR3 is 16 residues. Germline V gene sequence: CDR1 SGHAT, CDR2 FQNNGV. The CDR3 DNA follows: TGTGCCAGCAGCTTAGCGCCAGGGGGCACGACAGATACGCAGTATTTT. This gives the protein CASSLAPGGTTDTQYF.

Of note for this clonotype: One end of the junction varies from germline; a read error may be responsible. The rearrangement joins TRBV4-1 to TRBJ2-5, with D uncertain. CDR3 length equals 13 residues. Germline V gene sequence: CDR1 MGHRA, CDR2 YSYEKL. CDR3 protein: CASSQGARETQCF. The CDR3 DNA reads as TGCGCCAGCAGCCAAGGAGCCCGAGAGACCCAGTGCTTC.

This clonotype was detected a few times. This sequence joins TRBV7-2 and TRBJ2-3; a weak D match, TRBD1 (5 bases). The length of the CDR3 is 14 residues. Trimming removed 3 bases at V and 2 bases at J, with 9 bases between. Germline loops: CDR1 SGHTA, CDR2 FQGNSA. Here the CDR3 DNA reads TGTGCCAGCAGCTTCAGGGCCTCCACAGATACGCAGTATTTT. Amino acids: CASSFRASTDTQYF.

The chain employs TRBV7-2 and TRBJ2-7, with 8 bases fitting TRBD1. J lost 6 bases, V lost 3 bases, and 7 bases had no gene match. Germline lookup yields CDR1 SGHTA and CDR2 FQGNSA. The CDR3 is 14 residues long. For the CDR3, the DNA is TGTGCCAGCAGCTTTTGGACAGGGCCTAGCGAGCAGTACTTC. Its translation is CASSFWTGPSEQYF.

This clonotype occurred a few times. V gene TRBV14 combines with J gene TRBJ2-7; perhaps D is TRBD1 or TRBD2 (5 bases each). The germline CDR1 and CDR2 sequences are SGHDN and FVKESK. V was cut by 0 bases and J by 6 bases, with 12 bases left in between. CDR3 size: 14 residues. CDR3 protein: CASSQDPVGAEQYF. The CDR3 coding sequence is TGTGCCAGCAGCCAAGATCCCGTCGGGGCCGAGCAGTACTTC.

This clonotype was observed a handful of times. The CDR3 sequence: CASSLGAGSTDTGELFF. CDR3 coding DNA: TGCGCCAGCAGCTTGGGGGCAGGGTCTACGGACACCGGGGAGCTGTTTTTT. The V call is TRBV5-1, the J call TRBJ2-2; weak D call: TRBD1 (5 bases). V lost 0 bases and J 3 bases, leaving 15 bases between the germline ends. This CDR3 is 17 amino acids long. CDR1 SGHRS and CDR2 YFSETQ come from the germline V gene.

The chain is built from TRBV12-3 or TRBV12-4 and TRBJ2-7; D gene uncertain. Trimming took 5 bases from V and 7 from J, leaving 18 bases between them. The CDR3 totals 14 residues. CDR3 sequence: CASSQTNGLPEQYF. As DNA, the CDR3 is TGTGCCAGCAGTCAAACCAACGGGCTCCCAGAGCAGTACTTC.

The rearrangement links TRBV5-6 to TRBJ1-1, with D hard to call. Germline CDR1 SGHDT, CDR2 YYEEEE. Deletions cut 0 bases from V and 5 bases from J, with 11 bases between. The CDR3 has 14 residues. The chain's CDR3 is CASSLAVRGTEAFF. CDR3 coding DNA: TGTGCCAGCAGCTTGGCGGTAAGAGGGACTGAAGCTTTCTTT.

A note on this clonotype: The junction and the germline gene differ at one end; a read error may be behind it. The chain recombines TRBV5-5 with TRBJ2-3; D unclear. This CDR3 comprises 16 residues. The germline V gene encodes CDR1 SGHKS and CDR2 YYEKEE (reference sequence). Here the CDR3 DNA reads TGTGCCAGCAGCTTTGACATCCTGGGTAGCATAGATACGCAGTATTTT. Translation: CASSFDILGSIDTQYF.